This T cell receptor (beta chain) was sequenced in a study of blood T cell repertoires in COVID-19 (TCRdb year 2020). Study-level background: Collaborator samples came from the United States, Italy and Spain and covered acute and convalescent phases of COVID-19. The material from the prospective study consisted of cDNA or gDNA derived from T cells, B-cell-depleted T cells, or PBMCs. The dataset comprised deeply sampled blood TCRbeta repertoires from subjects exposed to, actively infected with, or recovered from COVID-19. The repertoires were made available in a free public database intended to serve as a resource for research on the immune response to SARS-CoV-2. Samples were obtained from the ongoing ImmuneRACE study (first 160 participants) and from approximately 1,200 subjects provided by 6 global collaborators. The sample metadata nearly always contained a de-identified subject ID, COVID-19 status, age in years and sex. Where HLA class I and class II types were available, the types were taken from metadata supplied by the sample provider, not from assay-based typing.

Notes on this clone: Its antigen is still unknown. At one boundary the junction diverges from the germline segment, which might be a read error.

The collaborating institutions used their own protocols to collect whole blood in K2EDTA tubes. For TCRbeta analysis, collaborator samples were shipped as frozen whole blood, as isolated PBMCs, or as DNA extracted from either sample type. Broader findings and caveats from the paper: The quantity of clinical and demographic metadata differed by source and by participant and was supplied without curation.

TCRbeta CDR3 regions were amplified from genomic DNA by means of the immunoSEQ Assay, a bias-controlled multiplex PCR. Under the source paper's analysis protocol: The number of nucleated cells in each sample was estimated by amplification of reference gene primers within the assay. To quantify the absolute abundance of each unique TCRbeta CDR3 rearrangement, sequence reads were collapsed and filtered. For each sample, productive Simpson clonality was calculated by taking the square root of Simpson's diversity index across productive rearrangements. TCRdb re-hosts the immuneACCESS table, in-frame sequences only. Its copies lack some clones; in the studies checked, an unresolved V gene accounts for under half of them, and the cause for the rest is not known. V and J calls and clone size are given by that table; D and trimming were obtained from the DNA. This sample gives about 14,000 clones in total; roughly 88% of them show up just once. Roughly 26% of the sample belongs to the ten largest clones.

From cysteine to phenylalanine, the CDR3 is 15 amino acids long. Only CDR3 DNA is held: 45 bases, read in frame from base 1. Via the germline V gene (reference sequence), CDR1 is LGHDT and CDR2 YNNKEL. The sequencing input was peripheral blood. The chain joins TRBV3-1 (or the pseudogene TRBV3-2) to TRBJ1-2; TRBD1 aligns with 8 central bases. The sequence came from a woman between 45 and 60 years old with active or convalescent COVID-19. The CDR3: CASSQARGQGYSYTF. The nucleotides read TGTGCCAGCAGCCAGGCTCGAGGACAGGGCTATAGCTACACCTTC.